The rows below give T cell receptor beta chains drawn from one sample of a study of T cells in Graves' hyperthyroidism and ophthalmopathy. TCRdb processed the multiplex PCR reads anew with MiXCR; each CDR3 protein has one entry. The table shows about 400,000 distinct CDR3 sequences, with roughly an eighth occurring only once. Sequences were obtained from blood. The receptors were gathered from a woman under 30 with Graves' hyperthyroidism. Both conserved end residues are part of each CDR3. A D gene is named only where the DNA matches it firmly. The listing skips clone size in some rows; elsewhere it reads once, few, many or a size class.

TRBV7-2	TRBJ2-5	many	.	CASSLLADQETQYF	TGTGCCAGCAGCTTACTAGCAGATCAAGAGACCCAGTACTTC
TRBV2	TRBJ1-2	many	TRBD1	CASSPRQGNYGYTF	TGTGCCAGCAGCCCTAGACAGGGGAACTATGGCTACACCTTC
TRBV27	TRBJ2-1	many	TRBD2	CASSLLAGVGDEQFF	TGTGCCAGCAGTTTATTAGCGGGCGTCGGCGATGAGCAGTTCTTC
TRBV29-1	TRBJ1-1	.	.	CSVEVVRGTEAFF	TGCAGCGTTGAAGTGGTCCGAGGTACTGAAGCTTTCTTT
TRBV29-1	TRBJ1-1	.	.	CSVGRDTEAFF	TGCAGCGTTGGCAGGGACACTGAAGCTTTCTTT
TRBV10-2	TRBJ2-1	once	TRBD2	CASSSAGGPSHEQFF	TGCGCCAGCAGTTCAGCGGGAGGGCCTTCCCATGAGCAGTTCTTC
TRBV7-2	TRBJ1-1	many	.	CASSFLDKNTEAFF	TGTGCCAGCAGCTTCTTGGACAAGAACACTGAAGCTTTCTTT
TRBV18	TRBJ2-5	many	.	CASSAKETQYF	TGTGCCAGCTCAGCTAAAGAGACCCAGTACTTC
TRBV29-1	TRBJ1-5	few	.	CSVGEDGVGNQPQHF	TGCAGCGTGGGGGAAGACGGAGTAGGCAATCAGCCCCAGCATTTT
TRBV10-3	TRBJ1-6	.	.	CAISESMIRSYNSPLHF	TGTGCCATCAGTGAGTCGATGATCCGCTCCTATAATTCACCCCTCCACTTT
TRBV3-1	TRBJ2-7	.	.	CASSQEGGITGEQYF	TGTGCCAGCAGCCAAGAAGGAGGGATCACTGGCGAGCAGTACTTC
TRBV20-1	TRBJ2-7	many	.	CSASGGTYEQYF	TGCAGTGCTAGCGGGGGAACCTACGAGCAGTACTTC
TRBV6-5	TRBJ2-3	many	.	CASSYGASGTDTQYF	TGTGCCAGCAGTTACGGCGCTAGCGGCACAGATACGCAGTATTTT
TRBV29-1	TRBJ1-2	few	TRBD1	CSASGQFYGYTF	TGCAGCGCCTCGGGACAGTTCTATGGCTACACCTTC
TRBV3-1	TRBJ1-1	many	.	CASSQVGNEAFF	TGTGCCAGCAGCCAAGTCGGTAATGAAGCTTTCTTT
TRBV9	TRBJ1-3	.	.	CASSVAAISSGNTIYF	TGTGCCAGCAGCGTAGCCGCGATTTCCTCTGGAAACACCATATATTTT
TRBV30	TRBJ2-1	.	.	CAWSVMEGREQFF	TGTGCCTGGAGTGTAATGGAGGGCCGGGAGCAGTTCTTC
TRBV30	TRBJ1-5	.	.	CAWTPAQPQHF	TGTGCCTGGACCCCTGCCCAGCCCCAGCATTTT
TRBV4-3	TRBJ2-1	.	.	CASSQGISGSYNEQFF	TGCGCCAGCAGCCAAGGAATCAGCGGCTCCTACAATGAGCAGTTCTTC
TRBV30	TRBJ2-2	.	TRBD2	CAWSGASGNTGELFF	TGTGCCTGGAGTGGGGCTAGCGGGAACACCGGGGAGCTGTTTTTT
TRBV9	TRBJ2-7	.	.	CASSGRAIGPLPEQYF	TGTGCCAGCAGCGGCCGCGCAATAGGGCCCCTCCCCGAGCAGTACTTC
TRBV24-1	TRBJ1-1	few	.	CATSGIGNTEAFF	TGTGCCACCAGTGGTATAGGGAACACTGAAGCTTTCTTT
TRBV18	TRBJ2-7	many	.	CASSPPPSGEEQYF	TGTGCCAGCTCACCACCCCCCTCGGGGGAAGAGCAGTACTTC
TRBV9	TRBJ1-5	many	TRBD1	CASSETGAHQPQHF	TGTGCCAGCAGCGAGACAGGGGCCCATCAGCCCCAGCATTTT
TRBV28	TRBJ2-1	few	TRBD2	CASSLAGLAGRTYNEQFF	TGTGCCAGCAGTTTAGCGGGACTAGCGGGAAGAACCTACAATGAGCAGTTCTTC
TRBV28	TRBJ2-7	many	.	CASIDNGGLSYEQYF	TGTGCCAGCATCGATAATGGGGGTTTATCCTACGAGCAGTACTTC
TRBV7-3	TRBJ2-1	many	.	CASSLTGTRYYNEQFF	TGTGCCAGCAGCTTAACTGGGACACGCTATTACAATGAGCAGTTCTTC
TRBV6-2/TRBV6-3	TRBJ1-1	once	TRBD1	CASSYGTGSFTEAFF	TGTGCCAGCAGTTATGGGACAGGGAGTTTTACTGAAGCTTTCTTT
TRBV5-4	TRBJ1-2	.	TRBD1	CASSGGTGNFGYTF	TGTGCCAGCAGCGGGGGGACAGGGAACTTTGGCTACACCTTC
TRBV5-5	TRBJ2-5	.	TRBD2	CASSLIAGLGETQYF	TGTGCCAGCAGCTTGATAGCGGGATTAGGGGAGACCCAGTACTTC
TRBV5-1	TRBJ2-1	.	TRBD2	CASLGTSGRGEQFF	TGCGCCAGCCTAGGGACTAGCGGGAGGGGTGAGCAGTTCTTC
TRBV5-1	TRBJ2-2	many	TRBD2	CASSPGPYREGHTGELFF	TGCGCCAGCAGCCCGGGGCCGTATCGGGAGGGCCACACCGGGGAGCTGTTTTTT
TRBV20-1	TRBJ2-3	few	.	CSARGRGTDTQYF	TGCAGTGCCAGAGGGCGTGGCACAGATACGCAGTATTTT
TRBV20-1	TRBJ2-1	many	TRBD1	CSVLRQGYNEQFF	TGCAGTGTCCTCAGACAGGGCTACAATGAGCAGTTCTTC
TRBV20-1	TRBJ1-2	many	TRBD1	CSARNFRPGQILYGYTF	TGCAGTGCACGGAACTTCAGACCGGGACAGATCTTATATGGCTACACCTTC
TRBV28	TRBJ2-3	few	TRBD2	CASSSPTSGSTDTQYF	TGTGCCAGCAGTTCCCCAACTAGCGGGAGCACAGATACGCAGTATTTT
TRBV9	TRBJ2-5	.	.	CASSSTGWEYQETQYF	TGTGCCAGCAGCTCAACAGGATGGGAGTACCAAGAGACCCAGTACTTC
TRBV30	TRBJ2-2	few	.	CAWSVALGGELFF	TGTGCCTGGAGTGTAGCGTTAGGCGGGGAGCTGTTTTTT
TRBV20-1	TRBJ2-7	few	.	CSARTGSGYEQYF	TGCAGTGCTAGAACCGGCTCGGGCTACGAGCAGTACTTC
TRBV6-2/TRBV6-3	TRBJ2-2	many	.	CASSYQVRNTGELFF	TGTGCCAGCAGTTACCAGGTCAGGAACACCGGGGAGCTGTTTTTT
TRBV18	TRBJ1-2	many	TRBD1	CASSPRDRDGYTF	TGTGCCAGCTCACCGCGGGACAGGGATGGCTACACCTTC
TRBV9	TRBJ2-7	many	TRBD1	CASSPDRALEQYF	TGTGCCAGCAGCCCTGACAGGGCCCTCGAGCAGTACTTC
TRBV7-2	TRBJ2-3	many	TRBD1	CASSLQGIDTQYF	TGTGCCAGCAGCCTACAGGGGATAGATACGCAGTATTTT
TRBV9	TRBJ2-3	.	TRBD2	CASSASGRGADTQYF	TGTGCCAGCAGCGCGAGCGGGAGGGGGGCAGATACGCAGTATTTT